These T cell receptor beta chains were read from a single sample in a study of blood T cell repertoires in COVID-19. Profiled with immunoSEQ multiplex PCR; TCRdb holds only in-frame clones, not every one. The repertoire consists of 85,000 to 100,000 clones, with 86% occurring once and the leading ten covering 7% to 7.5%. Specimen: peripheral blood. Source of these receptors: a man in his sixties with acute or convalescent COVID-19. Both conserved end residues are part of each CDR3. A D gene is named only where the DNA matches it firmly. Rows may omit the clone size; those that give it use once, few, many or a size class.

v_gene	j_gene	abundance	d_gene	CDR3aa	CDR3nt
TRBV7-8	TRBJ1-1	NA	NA	CASSISELNTEAFF	TGTGCCAGCAGCATTTCGGAGCTGAACACTGAAGCTTTCTTT
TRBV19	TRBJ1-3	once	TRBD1	CASSTDRGNGNTIYF	TGTGCCAGTAGCACGGACAGGGGAAATGGAAACACCATATATTTT
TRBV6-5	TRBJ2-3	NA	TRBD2	CASSYSTSGTVTQYF	TGTGCCAGCAGTTACTCGACTAGCGGGACTGTTACGCAGTATTTT
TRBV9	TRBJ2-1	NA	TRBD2	CASSVSGSTHNEQFF	TGTGCCAGCAGCGTTAGCGGGAGTACCCACAATGAGCAGTTCTTC
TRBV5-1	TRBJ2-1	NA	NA	CASSQAFSSYNEQFF	TGCGCCAGCAGCCAGGCCTTTAGCTCCTACAATGAGCAGTTCTTC
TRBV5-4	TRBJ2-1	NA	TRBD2	CASSLAGLAGNEQFF	TGTGCCAGCAGCTTGGCAGGGTTAGCGGGCAATGAGCAGTTCTTC
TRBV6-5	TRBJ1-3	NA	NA	CASTVGGSGNTIYF	TGTGCCAGCACCGTGGGGGGCTCTGGAAACACCATATATTTT
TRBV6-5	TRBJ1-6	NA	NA	CASRQFANNSPLHF	TGTGCCAGCCGACAGTTCGCTAATAATTCACCCCTCCACTTT
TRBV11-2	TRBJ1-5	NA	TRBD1	CASSLEQGNQPQHF	TGTGCCAGCAGCTTAGAACAGGGGAATCAGCCCCAGCATTTT
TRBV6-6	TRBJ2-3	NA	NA	CASSYSRGLGTDTQYF	TGTGCCAGCAGTTACTCAAGAGGGCTCGGCACAGATACGCAGTATTTT
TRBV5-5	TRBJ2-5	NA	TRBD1	CASSFGQGELETQYF	TGTGCCAGCAGCTTTGGGCAGGGGGAGTTAGAGACCCAGTACTTC
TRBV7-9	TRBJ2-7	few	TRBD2	CASSPSSGAFKLYEQYF	TGTGCCAGCAGCCCATCTAGCGGAGCCTTTAAACTCTACGAGCAGTACTTC
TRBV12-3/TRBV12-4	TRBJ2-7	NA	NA	CASSRQSSYEQYF	TGTGCCAGCAGCCGACAGAGCTCCTACGAGCAGTACTTC
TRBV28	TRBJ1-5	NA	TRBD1	CASSLFGTGSNQPQHF	TGTGCCAGCAGTCTCTTCGGGACAGGAAGCAATCAGCCCCAGCATTTT
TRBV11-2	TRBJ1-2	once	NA	CASSLGRGTNYGYTF	TGTGCCAGCAGCTTAGGTAGGGGGACCAACTATGGCTACACCTTC
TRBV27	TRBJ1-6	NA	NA	CATRTHYNSPLHF	TGTGCCACCAGGACACACTATAATTCACCCCTCCACTTT
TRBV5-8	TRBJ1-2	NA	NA	CASSSRREIYGYTF	TGTGCCAGCAGCAGCCGTCGGGAGATCTATGGCTACACCTTC
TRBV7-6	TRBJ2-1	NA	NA	CASSFTRYYNNEQFF	TGTGCCAGCAGCTTTACACGGTACTACAACAATGAGCAGTTCTTC
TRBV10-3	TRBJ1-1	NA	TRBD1	CATGQGVTEAFF	TGTGCCACGGGACAGGGGGTCACTGAAGCTTTCTTT
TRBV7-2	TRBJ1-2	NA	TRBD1	CASSLDRLNGYTF	TGTGCCAGCAGCTTGGACAGGCTAAATGGCTACACCTTC
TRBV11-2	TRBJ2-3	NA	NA	CASSLGSRSTDTQYF	TGTGCCAGCAGCTTAGGGTCTAGAAGCACAGATACGCAGTATTTT
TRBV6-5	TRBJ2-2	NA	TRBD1	CASKGTGANTGELFF	TGTGCCAGCAAGGGGACAGGAGCGAACACCGGGGAGCTGTTTTTT
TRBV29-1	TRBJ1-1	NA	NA	CSAQQGVTEAFF	TGCAGCGCGCAACAGGGTGTCACTGAAGCTTTCTTT
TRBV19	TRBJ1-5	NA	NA	CASSIDTARDQPQHF	TGTGCCAGTAGTATAGATACAGCCCGCGATCAGCCCCAGCATTTT
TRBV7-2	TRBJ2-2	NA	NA	CASSLGGRWHTGELFF	TGTGCCAGCAGCTTAGGGGGGAGGTGGCACACCGGGGAGCTGTTTTTT
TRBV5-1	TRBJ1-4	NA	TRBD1	CASRRDRGQSNEKLFF	TGCGCCAGCAGGCGTGACAGGGGGCAGAGTAATGAAAAACTGTTTTTT
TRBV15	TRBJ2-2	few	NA	CATSRDPGGELFF	TGTGCCACCAGCAGAGATCCGGGCGGGGAGCTGTTTTTT
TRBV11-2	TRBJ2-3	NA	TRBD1	CASSRLTGNLPDTQYF	TGTGCCAGCAGCCGGCTGACAGGGAATCTCCCAGATACGCAGTATTTT
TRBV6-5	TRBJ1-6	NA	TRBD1	CASRTGNSPLHF	TGTGCCAGCAGGACAGGGAATTCACCCCTCCACTTT
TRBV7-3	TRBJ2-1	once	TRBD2	CASSLYPGLAGVNEQFF	TGTGCCAGCAGCTTATATCCGGGACTAGCGGGAGTAAATGAGCAGTTCTTC
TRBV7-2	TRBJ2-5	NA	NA	CASSLDSGRLKETQYF	TGTGCCAGCAGCTTAGATTCGGGGAGGTTGAAAGAGACCCAGTACTTC
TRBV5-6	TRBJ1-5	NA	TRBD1	CASSSRQGSDQPQHF	TGTGCCAGCAGCTCTCGACAGGGTAGCGATCAGCCCCAGCATTTT
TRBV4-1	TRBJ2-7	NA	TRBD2	CASSQGVTSGQYF	TGCGCCAGCAGCCAAGGGGTGACTAGCGGACAGTACTTC
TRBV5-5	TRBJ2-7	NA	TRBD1	CASSLGTGGPYEQYF	TGTGCCAGCAGCTTGGGGACAGGGGGGCCCTACGAGCAGTACTTC
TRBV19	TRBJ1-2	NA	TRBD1	CASIDRRQGRANYGYTF	TGTGCCAGTATCGACCGGAGACAGGGCAGGGCGAACTATGGCTACACCTTC
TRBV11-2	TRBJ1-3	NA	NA	CASSLWRNSGNTIYF	TGTGCCAGCAGCTTATGGAGAAACTCTGGAAACACCATATATTTT
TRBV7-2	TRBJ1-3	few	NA	CASSLVGGSGGNTIYF	TGTGCCAGCAGCTTAGTCGGGGGGAGTGGCGGAAACACCATATATTTT
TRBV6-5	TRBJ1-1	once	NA	CASSRTETEAFF	TGTGCCAGCAGTCGGACAGAAACTGAAGCTTTCTTT
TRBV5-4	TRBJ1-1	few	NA	CASSYPGNTEAFF	TGTGCCAGCAGCTATCCAGGGAACACTGAAGCTTTCTTT
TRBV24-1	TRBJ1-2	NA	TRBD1	CATSAIDRGKGDYGYTF	TGTGCCACCAGTGCGATCGACAGGGGGAAAGGGGACTATGGCTACACCTTC
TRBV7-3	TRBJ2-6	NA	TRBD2	CASGKLAGIVGANVLTF	TGTGCCAGCGGAAAACTAGCGGGAATCGTTGGGGCCAACGTCCTGACTTTC
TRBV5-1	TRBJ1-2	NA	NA	CASSSGAGLDYTF	TGCGCCAGCAGCTCCGGAGCCGGATTGGACTACACCTTC
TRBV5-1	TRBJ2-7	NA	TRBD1	CASSFRGLTGSGEQYF	TGCGCCAGCAGCTTTCGGGGCTTGACAGGGTCGGGGGAGCAGTACTTC
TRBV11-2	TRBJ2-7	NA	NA	CASSLVSGAALRYEQYF	TGTGCCAGCAGCTTAGTCTCAGGGGCCGCCTTGAGGTACGAGCAGTACTTC
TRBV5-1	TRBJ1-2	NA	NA	CASSLGRSGRGYGYTF	TGCGCCAGCAGCTTGGGTCGGTCAGGTCGGGGGTATGGCTACACCTTC
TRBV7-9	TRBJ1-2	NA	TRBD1	CASSLEQGARSNGYTF	TGTGCCAGCAGCTTAGAACAGGGGGCGCGTTCGAATGGCTACACCTTC
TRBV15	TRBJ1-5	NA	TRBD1	CATRGPGQGYSNQPQHF	TGTGCCACCCGCGGACCGGGACAGGGGTATAGCAATCAGCCCCAGCATTTT
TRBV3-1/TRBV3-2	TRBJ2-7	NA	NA	CASRLHGSSEQYF	TGTGCCAGCAGGTTACATGGTTCTTCCGAGCAGTACTTC